The clone carrying this T cell receptor beta chain was counted once. The antigen remains unidentified. The CDR3 has 17 residues. Germline V gene sequence: CDR1 SGHDN, CDR2 FVKESK. The V and J ends lost 3 bases and 0 bases, in that order; junction bases with no gene match: 10. The entry originates in a study of T cell responses to AZD1222 COVID-19 vaccine. The study's findings and limits: Reportedly, nearly half of unique spike TCRs recognized epitopes outside B.1.351/B.1.1.7 mutations.

Sequencing was performed with immunoSEQ multiplex PCR; in TCRdb, only in-frame clones are kept and a portion is missing. The data contain 140,000 or so clones, 75% to 90% of them seen just once; the ten biggest clones take up more than 1.5%. The sequencing used peripheral blood, collected on day 0 of AZD1222 vaccination. This TCR derives from an adult in good health. This chain connects TRBV14 to TRBJ1-1, with 7 bases that match TRBD1. Here the CDR3 reads CASSQGQLASLNTEAFF. The DNA of the CDR3 is TGTGCCAGCAGCCAGGGACAGCTCGCCTCCTTGAACACTGAAGCTTTCTTT.